The 8 T cell receptor beta chains in this list originate from one sample, sequenced in a study of Tregs in tolerant kidney transplant recipients. Measured with immunoSEQ multiplex PCR; TCRdb has only the in-frame clones, and not every one. The sample's table shows 50,000 or so clones. This specimen consisted of CD4+ T cells from blood, obtained before the transplant. All receptors come from a human donor who received a combined kidney and bone marrow transplant.

Worth noting for this clone: The read finishes 3 residues shy of the CDR3 end, and the germline J gene is used to complete it. The chain carries TRBV6-2 or TRBV6-3 and TRBJ1-2, with TRBD1 identical over 8 bases. Trimming took 7 bases from V and 4 from J; bases not matched to a gene: 14. The CDR3 sequence is 16 residues long. The germline gives CDR1 MNHEY, CDR2 SVGEGT. Here the CDR3 reads CASKEGTRGLAYGYTF. The sequenced CDR3 bases are TGTGCCAGCAAAGAGGGAACCAGGGGGCTGGCCTATGGC.

With regard to this clone: The read ends 3 residues early relative to the CDR3; the germline J gene fills the gap. The identical CDR3 is also encoded by other nucleotide sequences in the sample. The rearrangement uses TRBV30 and TRBJ1-1; D unclear. The V gene's germline CDR1 is GTSNPN and CDR2 SVGIG (reference sequence). Between the trimmed V and J ends, which lost 0 bases and 0 bases, there was a span of 5 bases. The CDR3 spans 13 residues. The CDR3 spells CAWSVQLNTEAFF. Partial CDR3 DNA: TGTGCCTGGAGTGTACAATTGAACACTGAA. Complete variable domain (other parts from reference TRBV30 and TRBJ1-1): SQTIHQWPATLVQPVGSPLSLECTVEGTSNPNLYWYRQAAGRGLQLLFYSVGIGQISSEVPQNLSASRPQDRQFILSSKKLLLSDSGFYLCAWSVQLNTEAFFGQGTRLTVV.

Comments on this clone: Sequencing ends 3 residues short of the CDR3 end; the germline J gene provides the rest. The chain uses TRBV7-9 and TRBJ2-5; 9 bases line up with TRBD1. The trim removed 4 bases at V and 5 bases at J, leaving 5 bases unmatched. CDR1 is SEHNR and CDR2 is FQNEAQ in the germline V gene (reference sequence). The CDR3 runs to 14 residues. The DNA read from the CDR3 is TGTGCCAGCAGCTATCCCGGACAGGGGGAGACC. Encoded protein: CASSYPGQGET. The entire CDR3 is CASSYPGQGETQYF. The full variable domain, completed using reference TRBV7-9 and TRBJ2-5, is DTGVSQNPRHKITKRGQNVTFRCDPISEHNRLYWYRQTLGQGPEFLTYFQNEAQLEKSRLLSDRFSAERPKGSFSTLEIQRTEQGDSAMYLCASSYPGQGETQYFGPGTRLLVL.

With regard to this clone: The read halts 3 residues ahead of the CDR3 end, with the missing end drawn from the germline J gene. V gene TRBV20-1 combines with J gene TRBJ1-5; D is unclear. Germline-derived CDR1 and CDR2 are DFQATT and SNEGSKA (reference sequence). The V end lost 1 base, the J end lost 5 bases, and 15 bases lay between the germline ends. The length of the CDR3 is 15 residues. The part of the CDR3 DNA that was read is TGCAGTGCTAGAGTCCCAAAAGGGTTTGATCAGCCC. Its protein is CSARVPKGFDQP. The full CDR3 sequence reads CSARVPKGFDQPQHF.

Concerning this clone itself: The read ends 3 residues shy of where the CDR3 ends; the end is completed using the germline J gene. The chain recombines TRBV2 with TRBJ1-1, with D possibly being TRBD1 (6 bases). V shed 6 bases and J shed 6 bases, with 14 bases lying between them. The CDR3 covers 13 residues. Germline V lookup: CDR1 SNHLY, CDR2 FYNNEI. The CDR3 here is CASSMGQGAEAFF. The sequenced CDR3 bases are TGTGCCAGCAGCATGGGACAAGGCGCTGAA.

On this clone: The read finishes 3 residues shy of the CDR3 end, and the germline J gene is used to complete it. The chain recombines TRBV7-9 with TRBJ2-2; TRBD2 matches 7 bases. In germline, CDR1 is SEHNR, CDR2 FQNEAQ (reference sequence). CDR3 length: 14 residues. The J segment lost 5 bases and the V segment lost 3 bases, leaving 3 bases of the junction unmatched. The CDR3 loop is CASSFRGDTGELFF. The sequenced CDR3 bases are TGTGCCAGCAGCTTCCGGGGGGATACCGGGGAG. Full variable domain (remainder filled in from reference TRBV7-9 and TRBJ2-2): DTGVSQNPRHKITKRGQNVTFRCDPISEHNRLYWYRQTLGQGPEFLTYFQNEAQLEKSRLLSDRFSAERPKGSFSTLEIQRTEQGDSAMYLCASSFRGDTGELFFGEGSRLTVL.

For this clone: Sequencing ends 3 residues short of the CDR3 end; the germline J gene provides the rest. The gene calls are TRBV7-2 and TRBJ1-2; TRBD1 is a possible D gene (5 bases). The ends were cut back, 5 bases at V and 7 bases at J, with 20 bases in the middle. Germline V CDR1 and CDR2: SGHTA, FQGNSA. The CDR3 has 15 residues. CDR3 sequence: CASSPRPSQAGGYTF. The DNA read from the CDR3 is TGTGCCAGCAGCCCGCGACCTTCACAGGCCGGTGGC.

Note on this clone: The CDR3 end is not reached by the read, which stops 3 residues before it; the germline J gene fills it in. The V gene is TRBV7-2, the J gene TRBJ1-5; TRBD1 agrees at 10 bases. The CDR3 extends over 16 amino acids. Trimming at V came to 0 bases and at J to 6 bases, leaving 5 bases not matched to a gene. Per germline, CDR1 SGHTA and CDR2 FQGNSA. CDR3 loop: CASSLAGTGAGQPQHF. The sequenced part of the CDR3 DNA is TGTGCCAGCAGCTTAGCCGGGACAGGGGCTGGTCAGCCC.